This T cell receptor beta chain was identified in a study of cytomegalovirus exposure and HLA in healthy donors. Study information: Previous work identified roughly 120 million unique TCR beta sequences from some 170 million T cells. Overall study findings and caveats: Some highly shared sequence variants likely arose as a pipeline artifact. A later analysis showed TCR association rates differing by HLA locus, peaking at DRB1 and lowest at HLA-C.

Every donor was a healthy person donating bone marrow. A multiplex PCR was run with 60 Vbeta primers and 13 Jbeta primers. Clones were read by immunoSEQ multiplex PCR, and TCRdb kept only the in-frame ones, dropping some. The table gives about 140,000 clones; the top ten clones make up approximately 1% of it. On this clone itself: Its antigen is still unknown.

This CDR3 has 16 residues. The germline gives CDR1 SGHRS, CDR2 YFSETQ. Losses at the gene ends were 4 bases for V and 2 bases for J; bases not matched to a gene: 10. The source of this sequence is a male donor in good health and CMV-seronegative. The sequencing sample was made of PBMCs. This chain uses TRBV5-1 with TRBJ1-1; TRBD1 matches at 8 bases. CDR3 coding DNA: TGCGCCAGCAGCCCGACAGGGGAGGTTCGTAACACTGAAGCTTTCTTT. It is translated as CASSPTGEVRNTEAFF.